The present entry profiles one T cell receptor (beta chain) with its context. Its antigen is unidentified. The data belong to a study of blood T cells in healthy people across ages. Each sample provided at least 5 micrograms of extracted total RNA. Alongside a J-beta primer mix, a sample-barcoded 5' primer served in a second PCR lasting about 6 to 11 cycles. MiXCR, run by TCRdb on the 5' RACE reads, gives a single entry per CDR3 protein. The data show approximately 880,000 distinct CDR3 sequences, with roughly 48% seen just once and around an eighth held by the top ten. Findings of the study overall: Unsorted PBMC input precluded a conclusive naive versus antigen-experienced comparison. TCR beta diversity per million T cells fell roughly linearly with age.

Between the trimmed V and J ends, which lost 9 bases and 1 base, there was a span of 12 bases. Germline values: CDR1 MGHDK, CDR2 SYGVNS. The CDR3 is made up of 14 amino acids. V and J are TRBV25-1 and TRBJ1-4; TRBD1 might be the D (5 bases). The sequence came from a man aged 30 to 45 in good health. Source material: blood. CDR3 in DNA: TGTGCCAGTAACCGGGGCAGAACTAATGAAAAACTGTTTTTT. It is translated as CASNRGRTNEKLFF.